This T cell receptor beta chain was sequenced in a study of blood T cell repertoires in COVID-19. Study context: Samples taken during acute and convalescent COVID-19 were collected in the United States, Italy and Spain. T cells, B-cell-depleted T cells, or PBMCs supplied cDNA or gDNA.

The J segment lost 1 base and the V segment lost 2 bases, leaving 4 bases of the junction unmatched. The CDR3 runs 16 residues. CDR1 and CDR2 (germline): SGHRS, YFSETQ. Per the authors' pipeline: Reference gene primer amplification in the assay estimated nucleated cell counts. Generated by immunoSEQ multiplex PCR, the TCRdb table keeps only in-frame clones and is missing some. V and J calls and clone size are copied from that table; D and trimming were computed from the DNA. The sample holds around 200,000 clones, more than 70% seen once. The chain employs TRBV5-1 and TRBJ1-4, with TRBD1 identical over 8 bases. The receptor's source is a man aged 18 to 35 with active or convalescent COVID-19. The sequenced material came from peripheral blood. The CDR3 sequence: CASSLRTGRTNEKLFF. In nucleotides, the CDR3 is TGCGCCAGCAGCTTAAGGACAGGGCGAACTAATGAAAAACTGTTTTTT.